This T cell receptor (beta chain) was identified during a study of CD8+ T cells in alopecia areata. Study at large: The study gave treated patients oral tofacitinib at 5 to 10 mg twice daily.

On this clone: Its antigen is still unknown.

General study findings and limits: Lesional scalp exceeded normal scalp in clonality, especially in alopecia totalis/universalis. Alphabeta T cells residing in normal skin are also sequenced in scalp samples.

CDR1 and CDR2 from the germline V gene are SQVTM and ANQGSEA. V was trimmed by 6 bases and J by 2 bases, leaving 13 bases between them. The CDR3 is 14 residues long. TCR sequencing used cDNA made by reverse transcription of extracted RNA. Sequenced by immunoSEQ multiplex PCR; TCRdb stores in-frame clones only, minus some. The data hold more than 95,000 clones, with roughly two fifths observed a single time. Sequencing was done on a sample of CD4+ T cells sorted from blood. This sequence originates from a human donor with alopecia areata. This rearrangement joins TRBV29-1 to TRBJ2-2, with unresolved D. The DNA for the CDR3 is TGCAGCGTATTAGACCCCCTAAACACCGGGGAGCTGTTTTTT. Translated, it gives CSVLDPLNTGELFF.